The clone carrying this T cell receptor (beta chain) was detected a few times. The method was immunoSEQ multiplex PCR; TCRdb's version includes in-frame clones alone and lacks a portion of them. The table has some 99,000 clones, just over 85% seen once. This specimen comes from a study of preoperative IRX-2 immunotherapy in early breast cancer. In germline, CDR1 is KGHSH, CDR2 LQKENI. V was shortened by 9 bases and J by 5 bases, with 14 bases between the two germline ends. This CDR3 region has 12 residues. The treatment was: preoperative locoregional IRX-2 cytokine immunotherapy. Preoperative locoregional IRX-2 cytokine immunotherapy was tested in the phase Ib source study.

The TCR comes from a human donor with breast cancer. The sequencing here drew on tumor tissue, taken after IRX-2 immunotherapy. The rearrangement joins TRBV18 to TRBJ2-7, with D perhaps being TRBD1 or TRBD2 (6 bases each). The CDR3 reads CASSWRGDEQYF. The CDR3 DNA is TGTGCCAGTTCTTGGAGGGGGGACGAGCAGTACTTC.